This passage covers 10 T cell receptor beta chains from one sample sequenced in a study of blood T cell repertoires in COVID-19. The method was immunoSEQ multiplex PCR; TCRdb's version includes in-frame clones alone and lacks a portion of them. The sample holds about 170,000 clones; around 83% are singletons and the top ten take roughly 19%. The specimen was peripheral blood. These receptor sequences come from an older woman who had recovered from COVID-19.

This chain uses TRBV9 with TRBJ1-1, with 9 bases aligning to TRBD1. This CDR3 spans 14 amino acids. V lost 3 bases to trimming and J lost 6 bases; unmatched junction nucleotides: 6. Looked up from germline, CDR1 is SGDLS and CDR2 is YYNGEE. CDR3 nucleotide sequence: TGTGCCAGCAGCGCCACCGGGACAGGGTCTGAAGCTTTCTTT. It encodes CASSATGTGSEAFF.

The chain is built from TRBV14 and TRBJ2-7, with 8 bases fitting TRBD2. With V trimmed by 0 bases and J by 7 bases, 14 bases remained unmatched. The germline V gene has CDR1 SGHDN and CDR2 FVKESK. The CDR3 totals 17 residues. Here the CDR3 reads CASSQEGGRASGWEQYF. CDR3 sequence (DNA): TGTGCCAGCAGCCAAGAAGGAGGCCGGGCTAGCGGGTGGGAGCAGTACTTC.

This sequence joins TRBV11-2 and TRBJ2-1; 8 nucleotides align to TRBD1. The trim removed 5 bases at V and 8 bases at J, leaving 14 bases unmatched. The V gene's germline CDR1 is SGHAT and CDR2 FQNNGV. The CDR3 totals 16 residues. The CDR3 spells CASSRGGTGVFHEQFF. The CDR3 DNA is TGTGCCAGCAGCCGAGGGGGGACAGGAGTTTTCCATGAGCAGTTCTTC.

The gene calls are TRBV6-6 and TRBJ1-3; possible D gene TRBD1, 6 bases. Germline assignment: CDR1 MNHNY and CDR2 SVGAGI (reference sequence). V lost 6 bases and J 0 bases, leaving 15 bases between the germline ends. The CDR3 is 16 residues long. Written as DNA, the CDR3 is TGTGCCAGCAGGGGGCCCAGGGGAGACTCTGGAAACACCATATATTTT. Translation gives CASRGPRGDSGNTIYF.

The gene calls are TRBV6-4 and TRBJ2-3; possibly TRBD1 for D (5 bases). The V end was cut by 2 bases, the J end by 6 bases, with 18 bases between. The CDR3 consists of 16 residues. Germline V CDR1 and CDR2: MRHNA, SNTAGT. The CDR3 DNA follows: TGTGCCAGCAGTGACAGGGGCGGACCTCGTCCGGATACGCAGTATTTT. It encodes CASSDRGGPRPDTQYF.

The J gene is TRBJ2-6, the V gene TRBV11-2; D call uncertain. V was clipped by 1 base and J by 6 bases, with 10 bases between them. Germline CDR1 and CDR2: SGHAT and FQNNGV. CDR3 length: 15 residues. Written as DNA, the CDR3 is TGTGCCAGCAGCTTAGTGGGCGATCCGGCCAACGTCCTGACTTTC. Translation: CASSLVGDPANVLTF.

The J gene is TRBJ1-4, the V gene TRBV10-1; D may be TRBD1 (5 bases). Trimming took off 4 bases at V and 6 bases at J, with 15 bases between the two ends. CDR3 length equals 15 residues. Per the germline V gene, CDR1 is WNHNN and CDR2 is SYGVQD (reference sequence). The CDR3 spells CASSAAGHQDEKLFF. The CDR3 region has the DNA TGCGCCAGCAGTGCTGCCGGACACCAGGATGAAAAACTGTTTTTT.

J is TRBJ2-1 and V is TRBV3-1 (or the pseudogene TRBV3-2), with 9 nucleotides matching TRBD2. Looked up from germline, CDR1 is LGHDT and CDR2 is YNNKEL (reference sequence). The V segment lost 2 bases and the J segment 0 bases; nucleotides outside the gene matches: 5. CDR3 length: 17 amino acids. DNA for the CDR3: TGTGCCAGCAGCCAAAATCTAGCGGGAACCTCCTACAATGAGCAGTTCTTC. As protein: CASSQNLAGTSYNEQFF.

The chain links TRBV3-1 (or the pseudogene TRBV3-2) to TRBJ1-3; 8 bases map to TRBD1. The germline V gene encodes CDR1 LGHDT and CDR2 YNNKEL (reference sequence). V shed 1 base and J 3 bases; nucleotides not matched to a gene: 5. The CDR3 is 16 residues long. The CDR3 nucleotides read TGTGCCAGCAGCCAAGGATGGGGACAGGTTGGAAACACCATATATTTT. Amino acids: CASSQGWGQVGNTIYF.

The chain employs TRBV5-4 and TRBJ2-2; the D gene is possibly TRBD1 (6 bases). Germline-derived CDR1 and CDR2 are SGHNT and YYREEE (reference sequence). The CDR3 is 12 residues long. Trimming took 6 bases from V and 7 from J, leaving 10 bases between them. The CDR3 is CASNLQGGELFF. CDR3 DNA: TGTGCCAGCAACCTACAGGGCGGGGAGCTGTTTTTT.